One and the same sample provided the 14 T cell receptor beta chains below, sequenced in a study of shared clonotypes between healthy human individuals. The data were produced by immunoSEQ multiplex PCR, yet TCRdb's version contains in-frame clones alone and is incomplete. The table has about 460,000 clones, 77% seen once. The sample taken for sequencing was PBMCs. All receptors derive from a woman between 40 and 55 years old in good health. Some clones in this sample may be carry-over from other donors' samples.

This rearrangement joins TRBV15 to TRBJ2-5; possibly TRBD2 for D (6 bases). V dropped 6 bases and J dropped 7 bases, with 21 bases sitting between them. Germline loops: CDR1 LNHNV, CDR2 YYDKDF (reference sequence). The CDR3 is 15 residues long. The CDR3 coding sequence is TGTGCCACCAGTCCTTTGGGGCGGGACGTGGTGACCCAGTACTTC. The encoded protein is CATSPLGRDVVTQYF.

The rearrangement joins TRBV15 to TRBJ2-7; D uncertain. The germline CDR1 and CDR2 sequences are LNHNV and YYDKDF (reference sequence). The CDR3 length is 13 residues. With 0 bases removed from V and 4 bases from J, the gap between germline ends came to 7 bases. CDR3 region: CATSRDGRYEQYF. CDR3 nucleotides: TGTGCCACCAGCAGAGACGGACGGTACGAGCAGTACTTC.

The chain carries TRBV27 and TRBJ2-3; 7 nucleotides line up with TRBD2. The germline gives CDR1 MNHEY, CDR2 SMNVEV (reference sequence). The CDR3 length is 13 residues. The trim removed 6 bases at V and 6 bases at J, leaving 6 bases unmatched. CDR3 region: CASRASGTDTQYF. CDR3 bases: TGTGCCAGCAGGGCTAGCGGTACGGATACGCAGTATTTT.

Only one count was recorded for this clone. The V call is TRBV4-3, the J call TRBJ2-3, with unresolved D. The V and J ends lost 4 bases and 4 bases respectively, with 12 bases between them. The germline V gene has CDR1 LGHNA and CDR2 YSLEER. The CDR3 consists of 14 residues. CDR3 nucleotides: TGCGCCAGCAGCCCCCGGACCGGTCCAGATACGCAGTATTTT. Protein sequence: CASSPRTGPDTQYF.

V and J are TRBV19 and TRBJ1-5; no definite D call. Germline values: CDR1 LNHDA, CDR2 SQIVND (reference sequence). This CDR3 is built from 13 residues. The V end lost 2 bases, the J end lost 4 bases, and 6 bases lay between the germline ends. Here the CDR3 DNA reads TGTGCCAGTAGTATAAACGCGAATCAGCCCCAGCATTTT. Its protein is CASSINANQPQHF.

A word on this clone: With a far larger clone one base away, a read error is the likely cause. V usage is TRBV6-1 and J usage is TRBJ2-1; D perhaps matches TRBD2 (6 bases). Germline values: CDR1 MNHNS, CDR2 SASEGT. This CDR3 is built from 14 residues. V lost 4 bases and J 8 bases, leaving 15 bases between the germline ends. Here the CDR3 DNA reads TGTGCCAGCAGTGGACTAGACCTTCTGGATGAGCAGTTCTTC. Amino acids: CASSGLDLLDEQFF.

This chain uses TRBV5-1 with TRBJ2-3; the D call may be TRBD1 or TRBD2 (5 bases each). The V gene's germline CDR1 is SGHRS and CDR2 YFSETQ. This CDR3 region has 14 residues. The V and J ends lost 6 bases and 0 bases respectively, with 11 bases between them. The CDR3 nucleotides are TGCGCCAGCACCCGGGACCTGAGCACAGATACGCAGTATTTT. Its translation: CASTRDLSTDTQYF.

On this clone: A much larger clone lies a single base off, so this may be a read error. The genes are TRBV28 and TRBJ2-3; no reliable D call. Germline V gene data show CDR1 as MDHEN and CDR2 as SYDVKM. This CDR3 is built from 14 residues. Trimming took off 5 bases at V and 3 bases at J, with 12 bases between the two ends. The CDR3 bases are TGTGCCAGCAGTCTAGAGGCAGCGACAGATACGCAGTATTTT. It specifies CASSLEAATDTQYF. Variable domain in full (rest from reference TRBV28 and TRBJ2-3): DVKVTQSSRYLVKRTGEKVFLECVQDMDHENMFWYRQDPGLGLRLIYFSYDVKMKEKGDIPEGYSVSREKKERFSLILESASTNQTSMYLCASSLEAATDTQYFGPGTRLTVL.

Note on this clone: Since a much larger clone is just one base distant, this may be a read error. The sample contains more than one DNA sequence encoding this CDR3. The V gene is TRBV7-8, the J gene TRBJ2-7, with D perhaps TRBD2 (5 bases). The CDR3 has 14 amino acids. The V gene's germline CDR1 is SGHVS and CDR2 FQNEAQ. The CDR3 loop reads CASSQVDFLYEQYF. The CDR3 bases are TGCGCCAGCAGCCAAGTGGACTTTCTCTACGAGCAGTACTTC.

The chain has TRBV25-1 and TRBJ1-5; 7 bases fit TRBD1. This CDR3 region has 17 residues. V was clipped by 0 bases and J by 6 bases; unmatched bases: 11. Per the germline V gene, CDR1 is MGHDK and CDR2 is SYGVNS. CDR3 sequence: CASSEYRSGGFSQPQHF. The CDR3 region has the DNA TGTGCCAGCAGTGAATATAGGTCAGGGGGTTTCAGTCAGCCCCAGCATTTT.

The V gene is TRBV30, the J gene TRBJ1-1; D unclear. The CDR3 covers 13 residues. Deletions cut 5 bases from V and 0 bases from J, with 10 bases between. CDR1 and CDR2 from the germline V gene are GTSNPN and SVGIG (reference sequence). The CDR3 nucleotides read TGTGCCTGGCTTGGCCCCTTGAACACTGAAGCTTTCTTT. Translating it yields CAWLGPLNTEAFF.

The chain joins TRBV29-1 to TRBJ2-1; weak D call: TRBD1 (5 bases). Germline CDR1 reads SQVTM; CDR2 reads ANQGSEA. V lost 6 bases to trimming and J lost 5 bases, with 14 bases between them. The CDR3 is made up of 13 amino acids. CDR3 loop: CSVILQGHNEQFF. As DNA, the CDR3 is TGCAGCGTCATCCTCCAGGGTCACAATGAGCAGTTCTTC.

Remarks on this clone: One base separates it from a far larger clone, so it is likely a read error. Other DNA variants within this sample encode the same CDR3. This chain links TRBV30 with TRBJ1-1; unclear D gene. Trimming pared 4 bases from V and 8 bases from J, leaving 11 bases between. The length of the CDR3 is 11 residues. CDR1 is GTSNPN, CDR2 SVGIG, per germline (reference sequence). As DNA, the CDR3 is TGTGCCTGGATTAACGTAAGGGAAGCTTTCTTT. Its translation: CAWINVREAFF. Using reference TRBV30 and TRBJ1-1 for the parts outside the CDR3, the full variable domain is SQTIHQWPATLVQPVGSPLSLECTVEGTSNPNLYWYRQAAGRGLQLLFYSVGIGQISSEVPQNLSASRPQDRQFILSSKKLLLSDSGFYLCAWINVREAFFGQGTRLTVV.

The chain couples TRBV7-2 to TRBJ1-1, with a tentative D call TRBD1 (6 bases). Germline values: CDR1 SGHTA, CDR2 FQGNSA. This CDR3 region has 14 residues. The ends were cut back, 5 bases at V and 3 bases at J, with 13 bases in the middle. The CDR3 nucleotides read TGTGCCAGCAGCACATGGACAGCTTACACTGAAGCTTTCTTT. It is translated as CASSTWTAYTEAFF.